These 17 T cell receptor beta chains were all obtained from the same sample, sequenced in a study of OX40 agonist ivuxolimab in advanced cancers. Data came from immunoSEQ multiplex PCR; TCRdb stores just in-frame clones and leaves some out. The profile shows roughly 80,000 clones, approximately 85% of them singletons. This specimen consisted of CD4+ or CD8+ T cells sorted from blood, obtained in a trial of the OX40 agonist ivuxolimab. These receptors originate from an adult with an advanced solid tumor such as melanoma, head and neck, liver or kidney cancer.

The chain links TRBV5-4 to TRBJ2-5; 10 positions agree with TRBD2. The length of the CDR3 is 15 residues. J gave up 4 bases and V 5 bases, and 8 bases lay outside the gene matches. Germline CDR1 SGHNT, CDR2 YYREEE (reference sequence). This CDR3 reads CASSPAGGQGETQYF. The CDR3 bases are TGTGCCAGCAGTCCAGCGGGGGGGCAGGGAGAGACCCAGTACTTC.

The chain combines TRBV7-9 with TRBJ2-7; D might be TRBD1 or TRBD2, each matching 5 bases. V was cut by 3 bases and J by 8 bases, with 8 bases left in between. In germline, CDR1 is SEHNR, CDR2 FQNEAQ (reference sequence). This CDR3 is 11 amino acids long. CDR3 region: CASSFRGQQYF. The CDR3 nucleotides read TGTGCCAGCAGCTTCCGGGGACAGCAGTACTTC.

J is TRBJ2-1 and V is TRBV18, with 9 bases fitting TRBD2. Germline-derived CDR1 and CDR2 are KGHSH and LQKENI. This CDR3 contains 14 residues. V lost 3 bases, J lost 8 bases, and 5 bases stayed unmatched. The CDR3 is CASSPATSGHEQFF. CDR3 DNA sequence: TGTGCCAGCTCACCCGCGACTAGCGGCCATGAGCAGTTCTTC. Supplemented by reference TRBV18 and TRBJ2-1, the full variable domain reads NAGVMQNPRHLVRRRGQEARLRCSPMKGHSHVYWYRQLPEEGLKFMVYLQKENIIDESGMPKERFSAEFPKEGPSILRIQQVVRGDSAAYFCASSPATSGHEQFFGPGTRLTVL.

This chain uses TRBV9 with TRBJ2-2, with 11 positions matching TRBD2. Germline CDR1 and CDR2: SGDLS and YYNGEE. CDR3 length: 16 amino acids. V was pared by 0 bases and J by 6 bases, with 4 bases of the junction left unmatched. For the CDR3, the DNA is TGTGCCAGCAGCGTAGTACTAGCGGGGGAGGCCGGGGAGCTGTTTTTT. It specifies CASSVVLAGEAGELFF. The full variable domain, completed using reference TRBV9 and TRBJ2-2, is DSGVTQTPKHLITATGQRVTLRCSPRSGDLSVYWYQQSLDQGLQFLIQYYNGEERAKGNILERFSAQQFPDLHSELNLSSLELGDSALYFCASSVVLAGEAGELFFGEGSRLTVL.

CDR3 protein: CASSPQAHNEKLFF. The CDR3 DNA reads as TGTGCCAGCTCACCACAGGCACATAATGAAAAACTGTTTTTT. J is TRBJ1-4 and V is TRBV18; D not certain. Germline V gene lookup returns CDR1 KGHSH and CDR2 LQKENI. V was clipped by 1 base and J by 4 bases, with 7 bases between them. The CDR3 spans 14 residues. The whole variable domain, filled in from reference TRBV18 and TRBJ1-4, reads NAGVMQNPRHLVRRRGQEARLRCSPMKGHSHVYWYRQLPEEGLKFMVYLQKENIIDESGMPKERFSAEFPKEGPSILRIQQVVRGDSAAYFCASSPQAHNEKLFFGSGTQLSVL.

The sample holds one count of this clone. The rearrangement uses TRBV5-1 and TRBJ2-5; D possibly corresponds to TRBD1 (5 bases). V lost 2 bases and J 1 base, leaving 6 bases between the germline ends. CDR1 is SGHRS and CDR2 is YFSETQ in the germline V gene. The CDR3 totals 13 residues. The CDR3 reads CASSFTGQETQYF. CDR3 DNA: TGCGCCAGCAGCTTCACAGGCCAAGAGACCCAGTACTTC.

The CDR3 spells CATSRDLNTEAFF. The DNA of the CDR3 is TGTGCCACCAGCAGGGACCTGAACACTGAAGCTTTCTTT. The V gene is TRBV15, the J gene TRBJ1-1; D gene unclear. The V and J ends lost 3 bases and 0 bases respectively, with 5 bases between them. Germline CDR1 LNHNV, CDR2 YYDKDF (reference sequence). The CDR3 has 13 amino acids.

The chain combines TRBV11-2 with TRBJ2-5; unclear D gene. CDR3 length: 12 amino acids. Germline V gene sequence: CDR1 SGHAT, CDR2 FQNNGV. V gave up 1 base and J gave up 6 bases, with 6 bases separating them. The CDR3 bases are TGTGCCAGCAGCTTAGGCATACAGACCCAGTACTTC. The encoded protein is CASSLGIQTQYF.

This chain connects TRBV9 to TRBJ2-7; no definite D call. The CDR3 consists of 13 residues. V gave up 0 bases and J gave up 2 bases, with 6 bases separating them. In germline, CDR1 is SGDLS, CDR2 YYNGEE. The CDR3 is CASSVALTYEQYF. The CDR3 DNA is TGTGCCAGCAGCGTAGCTTTGACCTACGAGCAGTACTTC.

The chain combines TRBV5-1 with TRBJ2-2, with 8 bases identical to TRBD1. The CDR3 length is 17 residues. Germline V gene data show CDR1 as SGHRS and CDR2 as YFSETQ. J gave up 1 base and V 5 bases, and 10 bases lay outside the gene matches. CDR3 coding DNA: TGCGCCAGCAGTGGACGAGGGACAGGAATGAACACCGGGGAGCTGTTTTTT. It encodes CASSGRGTGMNTGELFF. The whole variable domain, remainder taken from reference TRBV5-1 and TRBJ2-2, is KAGVTQTPRYLIKTRGQQVTLSCSPISGHRSVSWYQQTPGQGLQFLFEYFSETQRNKGNFPGRFSGRQFSNSRSEMNVSTLELGDSALYLCASSGRGTGMNTGELFFGEGSRLTVL.

This CDR3 is CASSERVASTGNQPQHF. The CDR3, as DNA: TGTGCCAGCAGTGAAAGAGTGGCTTCCACCGGCAATCAGCCCCAGCATTTT. This chain joins TRBV6-1 and TRBJ1-5; D is unclear. V lost 2 bases and J 2 bases, leaving 16 bases between the germline ends. The CDR3 is made up of 17 amino acids. Germline CDR1 MNHNS, CDR2 SASEGT.

The chain recombines TRBV5-1 with TRBJ2-2, with unresolved D. Germline CDR1 SGHRS, CDR2 YFSETQ. The V end lost 1 base, the J end lost 4 bases, and 8 bases lay between the germline ends. CDR3 size: 14 residues. This CDR3 is CASSLSPSTGELFF. In DNA form, the CDR3 reads TGCGCCAGCAGCTTGAGTCCAAGCACCGGGGAGCTGTTTTTT.

The chain carries TRBV19 and TRBJ2-5; TRBD2 aligns across 9 bases. Trimming took 0 bases from V and 1 from J; bases not matched to a gene: 6. This CDR3 has 17 residues. Germline-derived CDR1 and CDR2 are LNHDA and SQIVND (reference sequence). CDR3 sequence reads: CASSIDSAGGIQETQYF. For the CDR3, the DNA is TGTGCCAGTAGTATAGATTCAGCGGGAGGCATCCAAGAGACCCAGTACTTC.

This chain joins TRBV28 and TRBJ1-2; 10 bases are a match to TRBD1. Trimming at V came to 6 bases and at J to 6 bases, leaving 10 bases not matched to a gene. From germline, CDR1 is MDHEN and CDR2 SYDVKM. This CDR3 has 15 amino acids. The CDR3 nucleotides are TGTGCCAGCAGCCCCGGGGACAGGGGATATCATGGCTACACCTTC. Translating gives CASSPGDRGYHGYTF.

The chain carries TRBV5-6 and TRBJ1-5, with no clear D. There are 16 residues in the CDR3. V was pared by 1 base and J by 0 bases, with 11 bases between. Germline V gives CDR1 SGHDT, CDR2 YYEEEE. The CDR3 DNA reads as TGTGCCAGCAGCTTGTTTTTACACAATAGCAATCAGCCCCAGCATTTT. Amino acids: CASSLFLHNSNQPQHF.

The CDR3 DNA reads as TGTGCCAGCAGTTTCTCGACAGGGGGCAGGACTGGGGCCAACGTCCTGACTTTC. Translated, it gives CASSFSTGGRTGANVLTF. The chain is built from TRBV28 and TRBJ2-6; 10 nucleotides line up with TRBD1. Germline assignment: CDR1 MDHEN and CDR2 SYDVKM. Trimming took 3 bases from V and 2 from J; bases not matched to a gene: 7. The CDR3 covers 18 residues.

This clone was observed a handful of times. The chain employs TRBV12-2 and TRBJ1-2. TRBV12-2 is reported as a pseudogene. This CDR3 comprises 13 residues. The CDR3 loop reads CASRFSSLPGYTF. In DNA, the CDR3 is TGTGCAAGTCGCTTTAGCTCTCTGCCGGGCTACACCTTC.